The T cell receptor (beta chain) under discussion was sequenced for a study of Tregs in tolerant kidney transplant recipients. Whole-study findings and limits: No direct test of biological reproducibility was done here.

For this clone: Antigen unknown.

The CDR3 is made up of 13 amino acids. The germline V and J ends were trimmed by 6 bases and 6 bases, with 12 bases remaining between them. Germline lookup yields CDR1 MDHEN and CDR2 SYDVKM. Clones were sequenced by immunoSEQ multiplex PCR, and TCRdb holds only the in-frame ones, with some missing. The sample gives tens of thousands of clones, around 90% of which show up once; approximately 0.4% is in the top ten. The genes are TRBV28 and TRBJ2-4; D perhaps matches TRBD2 (6 bases). This clonotype was obtained from a human donor who received a combined kidney and bone marrow transplant. Sequenced here: CD4+ T cells from blood, sampled before the transplant. CDR3 DNA sequence: TGTGCCAGCAGCCCTGGGGGGAGAAACATTCAGTACTTC. The encoded protein is CASSPGGRNIQYF.